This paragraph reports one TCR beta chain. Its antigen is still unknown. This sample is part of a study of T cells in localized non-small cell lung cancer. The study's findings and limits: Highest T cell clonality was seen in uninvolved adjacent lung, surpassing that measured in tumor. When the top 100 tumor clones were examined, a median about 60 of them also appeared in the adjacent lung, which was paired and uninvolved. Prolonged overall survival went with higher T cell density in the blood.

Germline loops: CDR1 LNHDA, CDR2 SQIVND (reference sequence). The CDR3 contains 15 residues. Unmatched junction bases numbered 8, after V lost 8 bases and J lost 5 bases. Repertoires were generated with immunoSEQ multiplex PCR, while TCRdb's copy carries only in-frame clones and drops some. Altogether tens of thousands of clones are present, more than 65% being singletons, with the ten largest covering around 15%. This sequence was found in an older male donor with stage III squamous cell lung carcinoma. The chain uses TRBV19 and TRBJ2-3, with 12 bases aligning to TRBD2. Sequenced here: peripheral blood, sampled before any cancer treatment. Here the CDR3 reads CASWGASGREDTQYF. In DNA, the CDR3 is TGTGCCAGTTGGGGGGCTAGCGGGAGGGAAGATACGCAGTATTTT.